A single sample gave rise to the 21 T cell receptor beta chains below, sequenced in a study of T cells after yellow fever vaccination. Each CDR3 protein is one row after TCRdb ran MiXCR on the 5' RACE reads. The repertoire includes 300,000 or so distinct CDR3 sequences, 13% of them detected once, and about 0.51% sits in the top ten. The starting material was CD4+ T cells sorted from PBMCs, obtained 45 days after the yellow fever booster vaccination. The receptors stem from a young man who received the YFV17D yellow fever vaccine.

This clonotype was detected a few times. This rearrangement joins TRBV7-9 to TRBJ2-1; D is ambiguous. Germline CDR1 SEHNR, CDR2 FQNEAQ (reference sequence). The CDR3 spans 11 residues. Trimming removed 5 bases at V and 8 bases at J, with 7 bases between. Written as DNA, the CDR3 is TGTGCCAGCAGCCCTTCCGATGAGCAGTTCTTC. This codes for CASSPSDEQFF. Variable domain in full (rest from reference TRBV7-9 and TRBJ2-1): DTGVSQNPRHKITKRGQNVTFRCDPISEHNRLYWYRQTLGQGPEFLTYFQNEAQLEKSRLLSDRFSAERPKGSFSTLEIQRTEQGDSAMYLCASSPSDEQFFGPGTRLTVL.

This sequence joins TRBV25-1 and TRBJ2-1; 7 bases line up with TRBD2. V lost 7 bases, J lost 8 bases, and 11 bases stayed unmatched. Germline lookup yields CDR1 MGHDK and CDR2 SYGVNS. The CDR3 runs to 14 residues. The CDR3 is CASKGSGAAYEQFF. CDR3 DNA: TGTGCCAGCAAGGGGAGCGGGGCGGCATATGAGCAGTTCTTC.

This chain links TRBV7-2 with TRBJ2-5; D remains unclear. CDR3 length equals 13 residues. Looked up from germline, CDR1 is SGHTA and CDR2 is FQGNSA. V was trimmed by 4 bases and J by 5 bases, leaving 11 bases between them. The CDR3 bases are TGTGCCAGCAGCTCTCAATCTAGGGAGACCCAGTACTTC. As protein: CASSSQSRETQYF.

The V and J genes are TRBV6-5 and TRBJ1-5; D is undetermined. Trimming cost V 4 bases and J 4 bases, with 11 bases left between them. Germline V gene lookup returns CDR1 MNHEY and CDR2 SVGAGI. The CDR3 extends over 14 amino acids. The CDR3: CASSFGEENQPQHF. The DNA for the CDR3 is TGTGCCAGCAGTTTCGGGGAGGAGAATCAGCCCCAGCATTTT.

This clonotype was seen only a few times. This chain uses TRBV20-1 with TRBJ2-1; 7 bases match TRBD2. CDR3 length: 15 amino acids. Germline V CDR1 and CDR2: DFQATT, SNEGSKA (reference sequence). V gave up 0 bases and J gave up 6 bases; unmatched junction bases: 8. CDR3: CSARDIAGVVNEQFF. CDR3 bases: TGCAGTGCTAGAGATATCGCGGGAGTAGTCAATGAGCAGTTCTTC.

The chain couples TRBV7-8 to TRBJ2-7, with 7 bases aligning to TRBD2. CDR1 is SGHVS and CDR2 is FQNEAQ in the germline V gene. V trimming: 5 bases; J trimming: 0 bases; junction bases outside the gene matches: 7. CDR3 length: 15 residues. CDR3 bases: TGTGCCAGCAGCCCCGGGGGGAGCCGCTCCTACGAGCAGTACTTC. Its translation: CASSPGGSRSYEQYF.

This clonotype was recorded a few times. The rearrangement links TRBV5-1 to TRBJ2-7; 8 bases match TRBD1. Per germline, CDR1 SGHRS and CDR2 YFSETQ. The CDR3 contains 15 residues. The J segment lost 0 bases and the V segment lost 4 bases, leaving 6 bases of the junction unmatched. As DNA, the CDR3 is TGCGCCAGCAGCACGGGACAGGCCATCTCCTACGAGCAGTACTTC. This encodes CASSTGQAISYEQYF.

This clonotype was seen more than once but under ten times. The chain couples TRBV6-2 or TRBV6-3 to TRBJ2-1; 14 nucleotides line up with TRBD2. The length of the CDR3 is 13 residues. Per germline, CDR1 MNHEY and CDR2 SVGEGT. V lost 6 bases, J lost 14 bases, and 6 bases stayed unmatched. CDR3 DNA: TGTGCCAGCAGCACGGGACTAGCGGGAGTGAAGTTCTTC. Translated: CASSTGLAGVKFF.

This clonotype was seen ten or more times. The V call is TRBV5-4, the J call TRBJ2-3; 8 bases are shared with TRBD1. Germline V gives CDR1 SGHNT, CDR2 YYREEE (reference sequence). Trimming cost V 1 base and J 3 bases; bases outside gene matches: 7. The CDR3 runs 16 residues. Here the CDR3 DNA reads TGTGCCAGCAGCTTGTCCGCGACAGGGGCTACAGATACGCAGTATTTT. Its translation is CASSLSATGATDTQYF.

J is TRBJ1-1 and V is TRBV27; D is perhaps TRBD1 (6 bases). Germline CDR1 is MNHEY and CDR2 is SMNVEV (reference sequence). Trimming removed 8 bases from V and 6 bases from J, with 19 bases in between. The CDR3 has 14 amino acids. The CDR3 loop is CASGAGQGKAEAFF. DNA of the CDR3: TGTGCCAGCGGAGCCGGGCAGGGGAAGGCTGAAGCTTTCTTT.

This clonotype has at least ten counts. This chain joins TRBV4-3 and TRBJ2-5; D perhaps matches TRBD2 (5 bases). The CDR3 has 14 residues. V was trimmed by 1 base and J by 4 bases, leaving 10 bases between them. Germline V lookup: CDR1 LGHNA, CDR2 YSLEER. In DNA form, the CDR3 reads TGCGCCAGCAGCCAAGTAGCGAAGGGAGAGACCCAGTACTTC. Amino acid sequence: CASSQVAKGETQYF.

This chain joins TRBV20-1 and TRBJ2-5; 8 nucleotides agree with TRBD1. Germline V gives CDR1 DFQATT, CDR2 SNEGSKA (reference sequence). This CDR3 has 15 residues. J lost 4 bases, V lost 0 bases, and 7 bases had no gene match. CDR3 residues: CSAREPRQGTETQYF. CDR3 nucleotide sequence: TGCAGTGCTAGAGAACCAAGACAGGGGACAGAGACCCAGTACTTC.

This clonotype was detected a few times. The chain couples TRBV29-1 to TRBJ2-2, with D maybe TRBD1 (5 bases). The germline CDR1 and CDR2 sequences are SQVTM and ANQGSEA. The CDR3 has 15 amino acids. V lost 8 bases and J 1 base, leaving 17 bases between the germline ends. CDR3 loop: CSRDQTVLNTGELFF. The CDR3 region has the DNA TGCAGCCGCGATCAGACAGTTTTGAACACCGGGGAGCTGTTTTTT.

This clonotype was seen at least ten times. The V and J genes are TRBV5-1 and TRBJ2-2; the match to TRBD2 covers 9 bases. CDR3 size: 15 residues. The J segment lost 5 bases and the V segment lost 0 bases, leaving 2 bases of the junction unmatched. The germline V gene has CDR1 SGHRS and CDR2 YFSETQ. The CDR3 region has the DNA TGCGCCAGCAGCTTGGGACTAGCGGCAACCGGGGAGCTGTTTTTT. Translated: CASSLGLAATGELFF. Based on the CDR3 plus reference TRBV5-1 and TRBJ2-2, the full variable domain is KAGVTQTPRYLIKTRGQQVTLSCSPISGHRSVSWYQQTPGQGLQFLFEYFSETQRNKGNFPGRFSGRQFSNSRSEMNVSTLELGDSALYLCASSLGLAATGELFFGEGSRLTVL.

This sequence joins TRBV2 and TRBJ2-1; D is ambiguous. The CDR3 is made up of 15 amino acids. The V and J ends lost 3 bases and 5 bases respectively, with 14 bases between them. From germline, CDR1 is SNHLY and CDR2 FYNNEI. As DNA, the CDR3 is TGTGCCAGCAGTGAGAGTTTTTACTGGAACAATGAGCAGTTCTTC. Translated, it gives CASSESFYWNNEQFF. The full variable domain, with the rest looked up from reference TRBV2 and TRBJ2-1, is EPEVTQTPSHQVTQMGQEVILRCVPISNHLYFYWYRQILGQKVEFLVSFYNNEISEKSEIFDDQFSVERPDGSNFTLKIRSTKLEDSAMYFCASSESFYWNNEQFFGPGTRLTVL.

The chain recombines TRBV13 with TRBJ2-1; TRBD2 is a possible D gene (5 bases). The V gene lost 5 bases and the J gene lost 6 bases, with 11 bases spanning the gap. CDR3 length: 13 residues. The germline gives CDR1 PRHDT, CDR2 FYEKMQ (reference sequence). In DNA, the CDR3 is TGTGCCAGCAGCCTAAACGCGGGCAATGAGCAGTTCTTC. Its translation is CASSLNAGNEQFF.

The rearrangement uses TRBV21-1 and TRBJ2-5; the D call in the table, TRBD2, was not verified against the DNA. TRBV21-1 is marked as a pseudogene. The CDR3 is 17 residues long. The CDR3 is CASSKYYGGRERETQYF. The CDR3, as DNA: TGTGCCAGCAGCAAATACTACGGGGGACGGGAGAGAGAGACCCAGTACTTC.

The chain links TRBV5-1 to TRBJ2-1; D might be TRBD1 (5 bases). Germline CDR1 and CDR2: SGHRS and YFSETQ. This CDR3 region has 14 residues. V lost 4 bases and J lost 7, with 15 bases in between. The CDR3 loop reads CASSRQGTENEQFF. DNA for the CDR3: TGCGCCAGCAGCCGGCAGGGTACGGAGAATGAGCAGTTCTTC. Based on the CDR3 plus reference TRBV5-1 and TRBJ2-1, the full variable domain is KAGVTQTPRYLIKTRGQQVTLSCSPISGHRSVSWYQQTPGQGLQFLFEYFSETQRNKGNFPGRFSGRQFSNSRSEMNVSTLELGDSALYLCASSRQGTENEQFFGPGTRLTVL.

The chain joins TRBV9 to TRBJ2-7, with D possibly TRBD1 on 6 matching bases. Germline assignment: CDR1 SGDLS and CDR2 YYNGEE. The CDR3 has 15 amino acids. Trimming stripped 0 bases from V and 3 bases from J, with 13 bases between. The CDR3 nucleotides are TGTGCCAGCAGCGTAGCGGGGACACAGGGCTACGAGCAGTACTTC. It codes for CASSVAGTQGYEQYF.

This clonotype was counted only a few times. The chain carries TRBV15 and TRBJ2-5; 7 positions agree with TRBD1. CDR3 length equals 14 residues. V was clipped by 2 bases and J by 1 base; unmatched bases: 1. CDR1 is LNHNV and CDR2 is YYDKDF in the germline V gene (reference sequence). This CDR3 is CATSRRDSQETQYF. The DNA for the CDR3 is TGTGCCACCAGCAGAAGGGACAGCCAAGAGACCCAGTACTTC.

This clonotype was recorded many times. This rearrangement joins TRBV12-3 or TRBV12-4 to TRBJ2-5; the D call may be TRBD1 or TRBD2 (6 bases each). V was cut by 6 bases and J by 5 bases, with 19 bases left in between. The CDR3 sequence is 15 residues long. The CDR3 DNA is TGTGCCAGCAGCTCCCGGGGGCGTCCTCGGGAGACCCAGTACTTC. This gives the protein CASSSRGRPRETQYF.